This T cell receptor beta chain was sequenced for a study of cytomegalovirus exposure and HLA in healthy donors. The PCR had 60 Vbeta and 13 Jbeta primers. Sequenced by immunoSEQ multiplex PCR; TCRdb stores in-frame clones only, minus some. The table records around 150,000 clones, about four fifths of them present only once. With 1 base removed from V and 2 bases from J, the gap between germline ends came to 10 bases. CDR1 and CDR2 (germline): SGHRS, YFSETQ. The CDR3 covers 14 residues. Those who donated were healthy bone marrow donors. The rearrangement links TRBV5-1 to TRBJ2-7; no clear D gene. The sample consisted of PBMCs. This receptor was taken from a man under 40 in good health and CMV-seronegative. CDR3 nucleotide sequence: TGCGCCAGCAGCTTGCGTGCGGCCACCTACGAGCAGTACTTC. It is translated as CASSLRAATYEQYF. Looking up the rest from reference TRBV5-1 and TRBJ2-7 gives the full variable domain: KAGVTQTPRYLIKTRGQQVTLSCSPISGHRSVSWYQQTPGQGLQFLFEYFSETQRNKGNFPGRFSGRQFSNSRSEMNVSTLELGDSALYLCASSLRAATYEQYFGPGTRLTVT.